One sample yielded the 9 T cell receptor beta chains listed below, sequenced in a study of blood T cell repertoires in COVID-19. The assay was immunoSEQ multiplex PCR, and TCRdb's table has in-frame clones only and misses some. This sample has almost 100,000 clones, with about 89% found just once. Source material: peripheral blood. The source of these receptors is a man aged 50-59 years with acute or convalescent COVID-19.

The J gene is TRBJ2-5, the V gene TRBV18; TRBD1 matches 9 bases. Trimming cost V 4 bases and J 4 bases; bases outside gene matches: 4. CDR1 and CDR2 from the germline V gene are KGHSH and LQKENI. The CDR3 is 14 residues long. The CDR3 is CASSLGQGSETQYF. The CDR3 nucleotides read TGTGCCAGCTCACTGGGACAGGGTTCAGAGACCCAGTACTTC.

The rearrangement uses TRBV18 and TRBJ2-5; 12 nucleotides line up with TRBD2. CDR1 and CDR2 from the germline V gene are KGHSH and LQKENI. Trimming took 6 bases from V and 4 from J; bases not matched to a gene: 6. This CDR3 has 15 amino acids. The CDR3 region is CASSGLAGWGETQYF. The CDR3 bases are TGTGCCAGCTCCGGACTAGCGGGATGGGGAGAGACCCAGTACTTC.

V usage is TRBV29-1 and J usage is TRBJ2-1; 8 positions agree with TRBD1. With 4 bases clipped from V and 1 base from J, the junction kept 3 bases outside the gene matches. This CDR3 has 14 residues. The germline gives CDR1 SQVTM, CDR2 ANQGSEA. The CDR3 coding sequence is TGCAGCGTTGGCCGGGACAGGTCCTACAATGAGCAGTTCTTC. It encodes CSVGRDRSYNEQFF.

The chain carries TRBV3-1 (or the pseudogene TRBV3-2) and TRBJ1-3, with D perhaps TRBD1 (6 bases). The length of the CDR3 is 15 residues. V was pared by 3 bases and J by 0 bases, with 9 bases between. Looked up from germline, CDR1 is LGHDT and CDR2 is YNNKEL (reference sequence). The CDR3 protein is CASSQRTVSGNTIYF. Here the CDR3 DNA reads TGTGCCAGCAGCCAGCGGACAGTCTCTGGAAACACCATATATTTT.

The rearrangement links TRBV6-7 to TRBJ1-2; no firm D call. TRBV6-7 is noted as an ORF with a role that remains uncertain. There are 18 residues in the CDR3. The V end was cut by 4 bases, the J end by 4 bases, with 25 bases between. The chain's CDR3 is CASSCCRATTSSCYGYTF. In DNA form, the CDR3 reads TGTGCCAGCAGTTGTTGTAGAGCTACTACATCGAGTTGCTATGGCTACACCTTC.

This clone was picked up a small number of times. The rearrangement joins TRBV12-5 to TRBJ2-5; 14 positions match TRBD2. Germline-derived CDR1 and CDR2 are LGHNT and FRNRAP. The trim removed 5 bases at V and 4 bases at J, leaving 9 bases unmatched. This CDR3 comprises 17 residues. CDR3 in amino acids: CASGPGLAGADSETQYF. The CDR3 nucleotides read TGTGCTAGTGGTCCGGGACTAGCGGGAGCGGATTCAGAGACCCAGTACTTC.

The gene calls are TRBV25-1 and TRBJ1-2; D is uncertain. The CDR3 extends over 14 amino acids. Germline CDR1 MGHDK, CDR2 SYGVNS. The ends were cut back, 8 bases at V and 1 base at J, with 14 bases in the middle. The CDR3 loop is CASSVSLDNYGYTF. The CDR3 DNA reads as TGTGCCAGCTCTGTTAGCCTTGATAACTATGGCTACACCTTC.

The chain joins TRBV6-5 to TRBJ2-3; possible D gene TRBD2, 6 bases. The CDR3 has 16 amino acids. Germline values: CDR1 MNHEY, CDR2 SVGAGI. Between the trimmed V and J ends, which lost 0 bases and 0 bases, there was a span of 10 bases. The CDR3 sequence is CASSYSGSGSTDTQYF. The DNA of the CDR3 is TGTGCCAGCAGTTACTCGGGTAGCGGAAGCACAGATACGCAGTATTTT.

V gene TRBV9 combines with J gene TRBJ1-2; the match to TRBD1 covers 8 bases. The trim removed 1 base at V and 10 bases at J, leaving 9 bases unmatched. This CDR3 region has 14 residues. CDR1 is SGDLS and CDR2 is YYNGEE in the germline V gene. This CDR3 reads CASSVTSPDRAYTF. The CDR3, as DNA: TGTGCCAGCAGCGTAACCTCTCCGGACAGGGCCTACACCTTC. The full variable domain, completed using reference TRBV9 and TRBJ1-2, is DSGVTQTPKHLITATGQRVTLRCSPRSGDLSVYWYQQSLDQGLQFLIQYYNGEERAKGNILERFSAQQFPDLHSELNLSSLELGDSALYFCASSVTSPDRAYTFGSGTRLTVV.